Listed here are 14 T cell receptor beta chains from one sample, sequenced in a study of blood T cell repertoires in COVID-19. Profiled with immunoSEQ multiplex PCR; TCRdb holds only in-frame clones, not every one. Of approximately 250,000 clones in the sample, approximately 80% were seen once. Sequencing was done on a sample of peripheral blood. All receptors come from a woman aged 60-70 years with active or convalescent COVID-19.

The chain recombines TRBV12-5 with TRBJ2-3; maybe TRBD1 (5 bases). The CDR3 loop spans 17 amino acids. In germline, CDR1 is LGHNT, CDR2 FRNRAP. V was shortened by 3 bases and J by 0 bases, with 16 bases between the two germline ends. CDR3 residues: CASGFPWGSASTDTQYF. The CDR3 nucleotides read TGTGCTAGTGGTTTCCCCTGGGGCAGTGCTAGCACAGATACGCAGTATTTT.

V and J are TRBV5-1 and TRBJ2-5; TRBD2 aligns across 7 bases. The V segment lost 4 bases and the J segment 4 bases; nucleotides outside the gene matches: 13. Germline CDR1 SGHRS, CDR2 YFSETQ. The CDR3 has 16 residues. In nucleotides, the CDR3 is TGCGCCAGCAGCCTCCTTGGGGGGAGGGCCGGAGAGACCCAGTACTTC. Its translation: CASSLLGGRAGETQYF.

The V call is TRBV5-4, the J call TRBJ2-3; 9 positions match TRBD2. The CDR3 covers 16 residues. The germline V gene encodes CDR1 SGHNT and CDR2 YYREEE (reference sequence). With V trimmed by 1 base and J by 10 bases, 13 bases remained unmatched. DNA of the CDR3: TGTGCCAGCAGCTTGAGGGATTGGACTAGCGACCCCGCGCAGTATTTT. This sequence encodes CASSLRDWTSDPAQYF. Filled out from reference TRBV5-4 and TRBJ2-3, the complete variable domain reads ETGVTQSPTHLIKTRGQQVTLRCSSQSGHNTVSWYQQALGQGPQFIFQYYREEENGRGNFPPRFSGLQFPNYSSELNVNALELDDSALYLCASSLRDWTSDPAQYFGPGTRLTVL.

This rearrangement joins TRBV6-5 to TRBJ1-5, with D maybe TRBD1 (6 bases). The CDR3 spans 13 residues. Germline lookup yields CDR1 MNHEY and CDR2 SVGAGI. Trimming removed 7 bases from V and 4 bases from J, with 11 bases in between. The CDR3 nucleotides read TGTGCCAGCATTCAGGGGCAAAATCAGCCCCAGCATTTT. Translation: CASIQGQNQPQHF.

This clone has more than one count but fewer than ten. Here the CDR3 reads CATLGAGNEQFF. The CDR3, as DNA: TGTGCCACCCTAGGAGCGGGGAATGAGCAGTTCTTC. V is TRBV6-5 and J is TRBJ2-1; 7 bases align to TRBD2. V shed 10 bases, J shed 7 bases, and the junction held 7 bases outside the gene matches. The CDR3 spans 12 residues. Germline V lookup: CDR1 MNHEY, CDR2 SVGAGI.

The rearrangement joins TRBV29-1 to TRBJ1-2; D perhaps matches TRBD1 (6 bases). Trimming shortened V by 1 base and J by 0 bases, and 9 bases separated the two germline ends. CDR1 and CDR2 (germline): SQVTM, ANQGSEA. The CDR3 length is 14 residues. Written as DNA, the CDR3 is TGCAGCGTTGAAGGGACAGAAGCTAACTATGGCTACACCTTC. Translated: CSVEGTEANYGYTF.

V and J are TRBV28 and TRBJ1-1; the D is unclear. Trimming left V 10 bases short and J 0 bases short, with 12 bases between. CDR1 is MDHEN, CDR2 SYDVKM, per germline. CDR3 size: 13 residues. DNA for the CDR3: TGTGCCACCCGTAGGGAGATGAACACTGAAGCTTTCTTT. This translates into CATRREMNTEAFF.

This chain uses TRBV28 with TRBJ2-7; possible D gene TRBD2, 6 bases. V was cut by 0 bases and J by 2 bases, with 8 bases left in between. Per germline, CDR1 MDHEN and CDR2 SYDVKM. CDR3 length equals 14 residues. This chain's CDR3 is CASSLWGRTYEQYV. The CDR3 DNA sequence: TGTGCCAGCAGTTTATGGGGGAGGACCTACGAGCAGTACGTC.

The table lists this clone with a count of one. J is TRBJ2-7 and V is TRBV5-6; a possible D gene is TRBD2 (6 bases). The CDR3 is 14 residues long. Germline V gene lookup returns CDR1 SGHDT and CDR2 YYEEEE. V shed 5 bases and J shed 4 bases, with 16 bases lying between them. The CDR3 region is CASRNRASGYEQYF. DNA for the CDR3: TGTGCCAGCAGGAACCGGGCCAGCGGGTACGAGCAGTACTTC.

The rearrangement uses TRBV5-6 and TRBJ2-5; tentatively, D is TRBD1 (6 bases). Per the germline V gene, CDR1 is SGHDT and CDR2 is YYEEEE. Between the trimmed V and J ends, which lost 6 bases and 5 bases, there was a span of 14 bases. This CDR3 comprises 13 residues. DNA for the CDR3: TGTGCCAGCAACTACAGGGTTGGGGAGACCCAGTACTTC. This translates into CASNYRVGETQYF.

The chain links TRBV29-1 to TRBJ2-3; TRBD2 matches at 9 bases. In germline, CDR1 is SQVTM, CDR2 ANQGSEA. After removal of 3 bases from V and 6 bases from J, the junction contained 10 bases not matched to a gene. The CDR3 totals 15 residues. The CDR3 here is CSVERREGAPDTQYF. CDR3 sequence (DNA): TGCAGCGTTGAGCGGCGGGAGGGCGCCCCGGATACGCAGTATTTT.

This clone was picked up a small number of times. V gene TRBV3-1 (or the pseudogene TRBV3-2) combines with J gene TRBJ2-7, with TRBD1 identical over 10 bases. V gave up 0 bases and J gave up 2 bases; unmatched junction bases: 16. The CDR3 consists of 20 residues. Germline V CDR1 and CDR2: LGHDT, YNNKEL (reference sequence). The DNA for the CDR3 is TGTGCCAGCAGCCAAGATATAAGGGACAGGGGCCCTTTTAGAGCCTACGAGCAGTACTTC. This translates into CASSQDIRDRGPFRAYEQYF.

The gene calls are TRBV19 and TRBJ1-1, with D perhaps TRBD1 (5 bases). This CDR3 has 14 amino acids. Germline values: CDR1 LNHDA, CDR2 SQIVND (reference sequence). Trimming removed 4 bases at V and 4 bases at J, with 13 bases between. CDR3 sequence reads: CASSTRGGTTEAFF. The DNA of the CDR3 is TGTGCCAGTAGTACTCGGGGGGGGACCACTGAAGCTTTCTTT. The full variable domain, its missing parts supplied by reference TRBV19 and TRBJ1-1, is DGGITQSPKYLFRKEGQNVTLSCEQNLNHDAMYWYRQDPGQGLRLIYYSQIVNDFQKGDIAEGYSVSREKKESFPLTVTSAQKNPTAFYLCASSTRGGTTEAFFGQGTRLTVV.

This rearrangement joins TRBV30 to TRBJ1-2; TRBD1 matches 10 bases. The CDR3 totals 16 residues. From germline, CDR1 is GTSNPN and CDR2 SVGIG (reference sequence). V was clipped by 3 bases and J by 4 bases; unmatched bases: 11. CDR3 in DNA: TGTGCCTGGAGCCGACCGGACAGGGGGTATGGCTATGGCTACACCTTC. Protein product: CAWSRPDRGYGYGYTF. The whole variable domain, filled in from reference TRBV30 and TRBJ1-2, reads SQTIHQWPATLVQPVGSPLSLECTVEGTSNPNLYWYRQAAGRGLQLLFYSVGIGQISSEVPQNLSASRPQDRQFILSSKKLLLSDSGFYLCAWSRPDRGYGYGYTFGSGTRLTVV.